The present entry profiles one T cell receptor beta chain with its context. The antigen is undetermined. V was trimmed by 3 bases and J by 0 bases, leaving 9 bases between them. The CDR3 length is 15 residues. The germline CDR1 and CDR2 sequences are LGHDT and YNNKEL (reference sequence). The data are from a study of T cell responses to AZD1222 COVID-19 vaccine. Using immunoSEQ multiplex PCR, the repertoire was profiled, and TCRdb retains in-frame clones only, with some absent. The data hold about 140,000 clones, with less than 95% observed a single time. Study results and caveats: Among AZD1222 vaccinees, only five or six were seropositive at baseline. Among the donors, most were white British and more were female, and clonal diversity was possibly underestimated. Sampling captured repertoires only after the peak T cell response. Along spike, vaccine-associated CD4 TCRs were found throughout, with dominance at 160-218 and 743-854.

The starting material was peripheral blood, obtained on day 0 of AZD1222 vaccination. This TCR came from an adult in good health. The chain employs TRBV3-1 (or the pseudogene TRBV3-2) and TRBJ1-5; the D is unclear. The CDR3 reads CASSQGLPSNQPQHF. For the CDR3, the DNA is TGTGCCAGCAGCCAGGGTCTTCCTAGCAATCAGCCCCAGCATTTT.